The 24 T cell receptor beta chains listed next were all sequenced from one sample in a study of T cell repertoires in cytomegalovirus infection. TCRdb reprocessed the reads with MiXCR, giving one entry per CDR3 protein. Of under 150,000 distinct CDR3 sequences in the sample, roughly 8.2% were seen once. Sequenced: PBMCs. These receptors all stem from a human donor in good health (CMV status not recorded). Some clones in this sample may be carry-over from other donors' samples.

Turning to this clonotype: A much larger clonotype is one base distant, so this may be a read error. The chain has TRBV2 and TRBJ2-7, with D unclear. The ends were cut back, 1 base at V and 8 bases at J, with 15 bases in the middle. The CDR3 is made up of 14 amino acids. Per germline, CDR1 SNHLY and CDR2 FYNNEI. CDR3 amino acids: CASSEVTTRHKQYF. Here the CDR3 DNA reads TGTGCCAGCAGTGAAGTCACGACGCGACACAAGCAGTACTTC. Full variable domain (remainder filled in from reference TRBV2 and TRBJ2-7): EPEVTQTPSHQVTQMGQEVILRCVPISNHLYFYWYRQILGQKVEFLVSFYNNEISEKSEIFDDQFSVERPDGSNFTLKIRSTKLEDSAMYFCASSEVTTRHKQYFGPGTRLTVT.

This clonotype was seen at least ten times. The V call is TRBV6-5, the J call TRBJ2-1, with D perhaps TRBD1 (6 bases). The V end was cut by 2 bases, the J end by 6 bases, with 14 bases between. Germline lookup yields CDR1 MNHEY and CDR2 SVGAGI. The CDR3 extends over 15 amino acids. CDR3 residues: CASSYTGLGVNEQFF. The DNA of the CDR3 is TGTGCCAGCAGTTACACAGGGTTAGGGGTCAATGAGCAGTTCTTC.

Ten or more counts support this clonotype. The chain carries TRBV12-3 or TRBV12-4 and TRBJ1-5, with D tentatively TRBD1 (6 bases). V shed 1 base and J shed 9 bases, with 13 bases lying between them. The CDR3 extends over 14 amino acids. This CDR3 reads CASSLVRGGTPQHF. The CDR3 bases are TGTGCCAGCAGTTTAGTCAGGGGAGGAACGCCCCAGCATTTT.

This clonotype was counted ten times or more. The chain joins TRBV7-8 to TRBJ1-1; D is unclear. This CDR3 comprises 14 residues. Germline loops: CDR1 SGHVS, CDR2 FQNEAQ. V was pared by 5 bases and J by 0 bases, with 10 bases between. DNA for the CDR3: TGTGCCAGCAGCACCGACGGGATGAACACTGAAGCTTTCTTT. It is translated as CASSTDGMNTEAFF.

As concerns this clonotype: A much larger clone is a single base away; this may be a read error. The chain recombines TRBV6-8 with TRBJ2-5; 13 bases agree with TRBD2. CDR1 is MNHGY, CDR2 SAAAGT, per germline. CDR3 length equals 15 residues. Losses at the gene ends were 7 bases for V and 7 bases for J; bases not matched to a gene: 9. The CDR3 protein is CASTRTSGGLWTQYF. DNA of the CDR3: TGTGCCAGCACCAGGACTAGCGGGGGTTTATGGACCCAGTACTTC.

Ten or more counts support this clonotype. This chain links TRBV28 with TRBJ2-1, with TRBD2 as a possible D gene (6 bases). This CDR3 has 17 amino acids. The germline V and J ends were trimmed by 6 bases and 3 bases, with 21 bases remaining between them. Germline V CDR1 and CDR2: MDHEN, SYDVKM. The CDR3 DNA sequence: TGTGCCAGCAGCGGGGGTAATTTCGCGGGGATCTACAATGAGCAGTTCTTC. This translates into CASSGGNFAGIYNEQFF.

This clonotype has just a few counts. The V gene is TRBV6-5, the J gene TRBJ1-3; D unresolved. V was clipped by 2 bases and J by 12 bases, with 17 bases between them. Germline V lookup: CDR1 MNHEY, CDR2 SVGAGI. The CDR3 loop spans 14 amino acids. CDR3 residues: CASSYDRVSGIIYF. The CDR3 bases are TGTGCCAGCAGTTACGATAGGGTTAGCGGCATCATATATTTT.

The sample holds many counts of this clonotype. The gene calls are TRBV29-1 and TRBJ2-1; 9 nucleotides match TRBD1. This CDR3 contains 12 residues. J gave up 7 bases and V 4 bases, and 2 bases lay outside the gene matches. The V gene's germline CDR1 is SQVTM and CDR2 ANQGSEA. DNA of the CDR3: TGCAGCGTTGGGGGACAGGGAAATGAGCAGTTCTTC. It translates to CSVGGQGNEQFF.

This clonotype appeared a few times. The J gene is TRBJ2-5, the V gene TRBV27; a weak D match, TRBD1 (5 bases). The germline V gene encodes CDR1 MNHEY and CDR2 SMNVEV (reference sequence). Trimming cost V 6 bases and J 2 bases, with 16 bases left between them. This CDR3 has 15 amino acids. Here the CDR3 reads CASRNLQAKQETQYF. The CDR3 DNA is TGTGCCAGCAGGAATTTACAGGCTAAACAAGAGACCCAGTACTTC.

This clonotype was found many times. One junction end does not reproduce the germline sequence, and a read error may be involved. J is TRBJ1-5 and V is TRBV28; possibly TRBD1 for D (5 bases). CDR1 is MDHEN, CDR2 SYDVKM, per germline. There are 17 residues in the CDR3. Here the CDR3 DNA reads TGTGCCAGCAGCTTATTTGGGGGAGACAGTAGCAATCAGCCCCAGCATTTT. This translates into CASSLFGGDSSNQPQHF.

This clonotype was counted at least ten times. The chain recombines TRBV5-4 with TRBJ2-7; D remains ambiguous. V gave up 3 bases and J gave up 0 bases, with 4 bases separating them. The V gene's germline CDR1 is SGHNT and CDR2 YYREEE (reference sequence). CDR3 length: 12 amino acids. In DNA form, the CDR3 reads TGTGCCAGCAGCTATCACTCCTACGAGCAGTACTTC. It specifies CASSYHSYEQYF. The full variable domain, rest sourced from reference TRBV5-4 and TRBJ2-7, is ETGVTQSPTHLIKTRGQQVTLRCSSQSGHNTVSWYQQALGQGPQFIFQYYREEENGRGNFPPRFSGLQFPNYSSELNVNALELDDSALYLCASSYHSYEQYFGPGTRLTVT.

This clonotype was found many times. This sequence joins TRBV12-3 or TRBV12-4 and TRBJ2-3; no clear D gene. The CDR3 loop spans 14 amino acids. Between the trimmed V and J ends, which lost 7 bases and 2 bases, there was a span of 13 bases. CDR3 amino acids: CASTFLWATDTQYF. The CDR3 nucleotides read TGTGCCAGCACCTTCTTGTGGGCCACAGATACGCAGTATTTT.

This clonotype was detected many times. The chain recombines TRBV28 with TRBJ2-7; D gene ambiguous. The V gene lost 4 bases and the J gene lost 2 bases, with 12 bases spanning the gap. Germline CDR1 is MDHEN and CDR2 is SYDVKM. This CDR3 has 14 amino acids. This CDR3 reads CASSSSGIAYEQYF. The DNA of the CDR3 is TGTGCCAGCAGTTCGTCAGGTATCGCCTACGAGCAGTACTTC.

This clonotype turned up a few times. The gene calls are TRBV11-2 and TRBJ2-2; tentative D call: TRBD2 (7 bases). The CDR3 totals 17 residues. CDR1 is SGHAT, CDR2 FQNNGV, per germline. The V end lost 5 bases, the J end lost 5 bases, and 21 bases lay between the germline ends. The CDR3 nucleotides read TGTGCCAGCAGCCGAATGGTCCGGGGGGCTCCGACCGGGGAGCTGTTTTTT. This encodes CASSRMVRGAPTGELFF.

The sample holds a few counts of this clonotype. V usage is TRBV25-1 and J usage is TRBJ2-4; D might be TRBD1 or TRBD2, each matching 7 bases. V shed 2 bases and J shed 7 bases, with 15 bases lying between them. This CDR3 is 15 amino acids long. Per germline, CDR1 MGHDK and CDR2 SYGVNS. This CDR3 is CASSEQGGRGNIQYF. Written as DNA, the CDR3 is TGTGCCAGCAGTGAACAGGGGGGGCGTGGGAACATTCAGTACTTC.

This clonotype has at least ten counts. V is TRBV19 and J is TRBJ1-2; 9 bases are shared with TRBD1. J lost 4 bases, V lost 10 bases, and 4 bases had no gene match. The germline gives CDR1 LNHDA, CDR2 SQIVND (reference sequence). This CDR3 is 12 amino acids long. CDR3 nucleotides: TGTGCCACCCAGACAGGGGGCTATGGCTACACCTTC. Translated: CATQTGGYGYTF.

This clonotype appeared many times. The V call is TRBV7-2, the J call TRBJ2-3; D not resolved. Between the trimmed V and J ends, which lost 4 bases and 0 bases, there was a span of 14 bases. Germline V CDR1 and CDR2: SGHTA, FQGNSA. The CDR3 extends over 16 amino acids. This chain's CDR3 is CASSSPIVTSTDTQYF. The CDR3 DNA sequence: TGTGCCAGCAGCTCCCCCATAGTTACTAGCACAGATACGCAGTATTTT. The whole variable domain, remainder taken from reference TRBV7-2 and TRBJ2-3, is GAGVSQSPSNKVTEKGKDVELRCDPISGHTALYWYRQSLGQGLEFLIYFQGNSAPDKSGLPSDRFSAERTGGSVSTLTIQRTQQEDSAVYLCASSSPIVTSTDTQYFGPGTRLTVL.

This clonotype was recorded many times. This chain joins TRBV7-6 and TRBJ2-1, with unresolved D. Trimming left V 1 base short and J 7 bases short, with 8 bases between. Looked up from germline, CDR1 is SGHVS and CDR2 is FNYEAQ. The CDR3 covers 13 residues. The CDR3 bases are TGTGCCAGCAGCTTAGGGCTGGGGAATGAGCAGTTCTTC. This gives the protein CASSLGLGNEQFF.

This clonotype was seen a few times. This chain links TRBV7-9 with TRBJ1-1; 8 bases match TRBD1. J lost 5 bases, V lost 1 base, and 3 bases had no gene match. Germline V gene lookup returns CDR1 SEHNR and CDR2 FQNEAQ (reference sequence). The CDR3 contains 14 residues. CDR3 nucleotide sequence: TGTGCCAGCAGCTTAGTCCAGGGGGCGACTGAAGCTTTCTTT. Its translation: CASSLVQGATEAFF.

Note on this clonotype: Possible read error: a much larger clone is one base away. V usage is TRBV12-3 or TRBV12-4 and J usage is TRBJ2-2; TRBD1 aligns across 8 bases. The CDR3 runs 17 residues. The CDR3 region is CTSSIFARTGSPGELFF. The DNA for the CDR3 is TGTACCAGCTCAATATTTGCCCGGACAGGGAGCCCCGGGGAGCTGTTTTTT.

The gene calls are TRBV7-2 and TRBJ1-1, with a weak D call TRBD1 (5 bases). The CDR3 consists of 12 residues. CDR1 is SGHTA and CDR2 is FQGNSA in the germline V gene. V was pared by 5 bases and J by 8 bases, with 12 bases between. CDR3 sequence (DNA): TGTGCCAGCAGCCGAGGGGAGGCGGAAGCTTTCTTT. It specifies CASSRGEAEAFF.

This clonotype was counted between two and nine times. V gene TRBV10-3 combines with J gene TRBJ2-7, with 7 nucleotides matching TRBD1. This CDR3 comprises 14 residues. Germline loops: CDR1 ENHRY, CDR2 SYGVKD. The J segment lost 7 bases and the V segment lost 3 bases, leaving 9 bases of the junction unmatched. CDR3 DNA: TGTGCCATCAGTGACAGGGGGTTCTCGGGGGAGCAGTACTTC. This encodes CAISDRGFSGEQYF.

The V call is TRBV20-1, the J call TRBJ2-5; D not certain. CDR1 and CDR2 from the germline V gene are DFQATT and SNEGSKA (reference sequence). V was shortened by 2 bases and J by 2 bases, with 12 bases between the two germline ends. The CDR3 sequence is 14 residues long. CDR3 amino acids: CSARPATTQETQYF. Here the CDR3 DNA reads TGCAGTGCTAGACCCGCCACGACGCAAGAGACCCAGTACTTC.

The table lists this clonotype with many counts. The chain is built from TRBV7-2 and TRBJ2-3; a possible D gene is TRBD2 (7 bases). CDR3 size: 15 residues. V was shortened by 3 bases and J by 5 bases, with 15 bases between the two germline ends. Germline values: CDR1 SGHTA, CDR2 FQGNSA. In nucleotides, the CDR3 is TGTGCCAGCAGCTTCGCGGGGGCGCGGGGAGATACGCAGTATTTT. It encodes CASSFAGARGDTQYF. The full variable domain, in which reference TRBV7-2 and TRBJ2-3 provide the parts outside the CDR3, is GAGVSQSPSNKVTEKGKDVELRCDPISGHTALYWYRQSLGQGLEFLIYFQGNSAPDKSGLPSDRFSAERTGGSVSTLTIQRTQQEDSAVYLCASSFAGARGDTQYFGPGTRLTVL.